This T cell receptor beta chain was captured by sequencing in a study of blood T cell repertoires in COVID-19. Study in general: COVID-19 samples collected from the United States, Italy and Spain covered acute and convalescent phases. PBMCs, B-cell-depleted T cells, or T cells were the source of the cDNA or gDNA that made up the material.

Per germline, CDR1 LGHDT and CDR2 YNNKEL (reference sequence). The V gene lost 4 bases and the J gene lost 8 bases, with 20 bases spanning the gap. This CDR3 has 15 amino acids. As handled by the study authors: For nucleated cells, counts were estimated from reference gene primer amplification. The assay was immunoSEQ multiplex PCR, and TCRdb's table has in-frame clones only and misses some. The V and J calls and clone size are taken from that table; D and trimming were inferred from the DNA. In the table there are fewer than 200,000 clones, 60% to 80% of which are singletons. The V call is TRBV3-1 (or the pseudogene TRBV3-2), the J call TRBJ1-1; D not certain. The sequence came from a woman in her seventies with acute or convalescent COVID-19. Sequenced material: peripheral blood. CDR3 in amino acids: CASSLLGQAVTEAFF. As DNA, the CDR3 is TGTGCCAGCAGCCTCCTCGGCCAGGCCGTCACGGAAGCTTTCTTT.